This TCR beta chain was sequenced during a study of blood T cell repertoires in COVID-19. In the study overall: Specimens from acute and convalescent COVID-19 originated in the United States, Italy and Spain. Nucleic acid was either cDNA or gDNA, and it came from T cells, B-cell-depleted T cells, or PBMCs.

V was shortened by 5 bases and J by 2 bases, with 14 bases between the two germline ends. CDR3 size: 14 residues. CDR1 SGDLS and CDR2 YYNGEE come from the germline V gene. Only one count was recorded for this clone. Methods used by the authors: Estimates of nucleated cell counts were drawn from the amplification of reference gene primers. Here immunoSEQ multiplex PCR was the method, and the copy in TCRdb shows in-frame clones only, minus some. V, J and clone size are taken as reported in that table, and D and trimming were inferred from the DNA itself. The sample lists about 140,000 clones, 85% to 90% occurring once.

Sequenced: peripheral blood. This chain links TRBV9 with TRBJ2-7, with a possible D match to TRBD1 (5 bases). The TCR sequence derives from a woman aged 55-75 years with acute or convalescent COVID-19. CDR3 bases: TGTGCCAGCAGTGGGGCCAGGGCCCCCTACGAGCAGTACTTC. This translates into CASSGARAPYEQYF.